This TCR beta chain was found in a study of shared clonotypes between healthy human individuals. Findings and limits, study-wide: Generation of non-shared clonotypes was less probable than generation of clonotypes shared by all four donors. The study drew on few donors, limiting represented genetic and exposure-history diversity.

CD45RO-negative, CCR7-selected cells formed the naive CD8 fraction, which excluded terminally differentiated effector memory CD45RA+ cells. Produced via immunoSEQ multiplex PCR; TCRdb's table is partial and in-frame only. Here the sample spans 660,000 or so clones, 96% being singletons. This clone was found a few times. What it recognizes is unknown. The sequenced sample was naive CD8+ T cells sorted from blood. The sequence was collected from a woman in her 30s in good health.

CDR3 DNA sequence: TGTGCCTCCTCTACTCATATGAACACTGAAGCTTTCTTT. This sequence encodes CASSTHMNTEAFF. The rearrangement links TRBV30 to TRBJ1-1; no clear D gene. V was cut by 7 bases and J by 0 bases, with 12 bases left in between. This CDR3 spans 13 amino acids. Germline-derived CDR1 and CDR2 are GTSNPN and SVGIG (reference sequence).